Sequencing of this TCR beta chain was carried out in a study of blood T cells in healthy people across ages. Each of the donors had approximately 10 milliliters of peripheral blood drawn into EDTA-treated Vacutainer tubes. General study results and limits: In older individuals, TCR beta diversity per million T cells was lower, falling roughly linearly with age.

As to this clonotype: Its antigen is as yet unknown.

Then a second PCR, running roughly 6 to 12 cycles, was carried out with a sample-barcoded 5' primer and a J-beta primer mix. MiXCR, run by TCRdb on the 5' RACE reads, gives a single entry per CDR3 protein. The sample carries approximately 1.5 million distinct CDR3 sequences, about 31% recorded once. The origin of this receptor is a woman in her twenties or thirties in good health. Specimen: blood.

CDR3: CASSPGRAGGLNYEQFF. The CDR3 nucleotides are TGTGCCAGCAGCCCGGGACGGGCGGGAGGACTAAACTATGAGCAGTTCTTC. This chain joins TRBV4-2 and TRBJ2-1; 8 bases map to TRBD2. Germline trimming cut 4 bases from V and 8 bases from J; bases unmatched to any gene: 16. Germline values: CDR1 LGHNA, CDR2 YNFKEQ. The CDR3 is made up of 17 amino acids.